This TCR beta chain was identified during a study of blood T cells in healthy people across ages. Each sample yielded at least 6.5 million isolated PBMCs. For the second PCR, which ran for about 6 to 11 cycles, a sample-barcoded 5' primer and a J-beta primer mix were used. TCRdb re-derived calls from the 5' RACE reads in MiXCR, one entry per CDR3 protein. The sample yields around 1.7 million distinct CDR3 sequences, 28% seen once. Germline CDR1 is SEHNR and CDR2 is FQNEAQ (reference sequence). The CDR3 covers 12 residues. Trimming stripped 10 bases from V and 2 bases from J, with 10 bases between. This receptor was obtained from a woman aged 25-40 years in good health. The V gene is TRBV7-9, the J gene TRBJ2-3; no reliable D call. The sequencing input was blood. The CDR3 sequence: CANDGNTDTQYF. The CDR3 bases are TGTGCCAATGACGGTAACACAGATACGCAGTATTTT.